This passage covers 12 T cell receptor beta chains from one sample sequenced in a study of a mutant IDH1 vaccine in newly diagnosed glioma. Assay: immunoSEQ multiplex PCR; the TCRdb copy retains only in-frame clones and omits some. The sample lists tens of thousands of clones; around 85% were seen once. Time point specified: baseline, week 1 (first vaccination visit). Regarding treatment: pre-vaccination baseline after standard-of-care therapy. This material consisted of PBMCs, taken from a glioma patient treated with radiotherapy, temozolomide or both. The receptors stem from a man aged 25 to 40 with glioma.

The rearrangement uses TRBV15 and TRBJ2-3; TRBD2 matches at 10 bases. Germline V gene sequence: CDR1 LNHNV, CDR2 YYDKDF (reference sequence). CDR3 size: 19 residues. Trimming cost V 5 bases and J 1 base; bases outside gene matches: 15. CDR3 residues: CATSRRLKSGGAGTDTQYF. The CDR3 coding sequence is TGTGCCACCAGCCGTAGGTTGAAGAGCGGGGGGGCCGGCACAGATACGCAGTATTTT.

The chain links TRBV7-6 to TRBJ2-1; TRBD1 matches at 7 bases. V shed 5 bases and J 5 bases; nucleotides not matched to a gene: 9. CDR1 is SGHVS and CDR2 is FNYEAQ in the germline V gene. The CDR3 contains 15 residues. The chain's CDR3 is CASSITGAADNEQFF. CDR3 in DNA: TGTGCCAGCAGCATTACAGGGGCCGCGGACAATGAGCAGTTCTTC.

The chain links TRBV19 to TRBJ1-4; D remains unclear. Looked up from germline, CDR1 is LNHDA and CDR2 is SQIVND (reference sequence). V was pared by 6 bases and J by 2 bases, with 10 bases between. CDR3 length equals 14 residues. The CDR3 loop is CASRREITNEKLFF. For the CDR3, the DNA is TGTGCCAGTAGGAGAGAGATTACTAATGAAAAACTGTTTTTT.

The chain has TRBV9 and TRBJ1-3, with D unresolved. V lost 3 bases and J lost 1, with 8 bases in between. CDR3 size: 14 residues. Per the germline V gene, CDR1 is SGDLS and CDR2 is YYNGEE. The CDR3 nucleotides are TGTGCCAGCAGCGCTGACGGGTCTGGAAACACCATATATTTT. As protein: CASSADGSGNTIYF. Full variable domain (remainder filled in from reference TRBV9 and TRBJ1-3): DSGVTQTPKHLITATGQRVTLRCSPRSGDLSVYWYQQSLDQGLQFLIQYYNGEERAKGNILERFSAQQFPDLHSELNLSSLELGDSALYFCASSADGSGNTIYFGEGSWLTVV.

The chain carries TRBV6-5 and TRBJ2-1; unclear D gene. This CDR3 has 11 residues. Germline CDR1 and CDR2: MNHEY and SVGAGI. Trimming cost V 0 bases and J 11 bases, with 5 bases left between them. DNA of the CDR3: TGTGCCAGCAGTTACTCGTATAAGCAGTTCTTC. Protein product: CASSYSYKQFF.

J is TRBJ1-5 and V is TRBV2; 11 nucleotides align to TRBD1. Germline-derived CDR1 and CDR2 are SNHLY and FYNNEI. V lost 8 bases to trimming and J lost 9 bases; unmatched junction nucleotides: 12. This CDR3 has 15 amino acids. The CDR3 DNA is TGTGCCAGCCGGACAGGGGGCGACCGGATTCGGCCCCAGCATTTT. It yields the protein CASRTGGDRIRPQHF. Based on the CDR3 plus reference TRBV2 and TRBJ1-5, the full variable domain is EPEVTQTPSHQVTQMGQEVILRCVPISNHLYFYWYRQILGQKVEFLVSFYNNEISEKSEIFDDQFSVERPDGSNFTLKIRSTKLEDSAMYFCASRTGGDRIRPQHFGDGTRLSIL.

The V gene is TRBV11-3, the J gene TRBJ1-1; D unclear. Germline V gives CDR1 SGHNT, CDR2 YENEEA. V shed 5 bases and J shed 3 bases, with 10 bases lying between them. The CDR3 spans 13 residues. CDR3 coding DNA: TGTGCCAGCAGCCCCACGACCCACACTGAAGCTTTCTTT. Translation: CASSPTTHTEAFF.

This chain uses TRBV7-9 with TRBJ2-7, with D possibly matching TRBD2 (5 bases). CDR1 and CDR2 from the germline V gene are SEHNR and FQNEAQ (reference sequence). The V end lost 4 bases, the J end lost 12 bases, and 22 bases lay between the germline ends. The CDR3 consists of 14 residues. CDR3 nucleotides: TGTGCCAGCAGCTCCCCGACTCAGCGGCGCCTTCTGTACTTC. Its protein product is CASSSPTQRRLLYF.

J is TRBJ2-6 and V is TRBV27; perhaps D is TRBD1 or TRBD2 (5 bases each). The ends were cut back, 4 bases at V and 0 bases at J, with 13 bases in the middle. This CDR3 region has 17 residues. Germline V gives CDR1 MNHEY, CDR2 SMNVEV (reference sequence). In nucleotides, the CDR3 is TGTGCCAGCAGTTCCCCGGGACGTAACTCTGGGGCCAACGTCCTGACTTTC. Protein: CASSSPGRNSGANVLTF. The full variable domain, rest sourced from reference TRBV27 and TRBJ2-6, is EAQVTQNPRYLITVTGKKLTVTCSQNMNHEYMSWYRQDPGLGLRQIYYSMNVEVTDKGDVPEGYKVSRKEKRNFPLILESPSPNQTSLYFCASSSPGRNSGANVLTFGAGSRLTVL.

The genes are TRBV7-9 and TRBJ1-6, with D maybe TRBD1 (5 bases). The CDR3 runs 16 residues. The V end lost 3 bases, the J end lost 7 bases, and 16 bases lay between the germline ends. CDR1 is SEHNR, CDR2 FQNEAQ, per germline (reference sequence). This CDR3 is CASSLVYVGGNSPLHF. The CDR3 bases are TGTGCCAGCAGCTTGGTTTATGTTGGGGGGAATTCACCCCTCCACTTT.

This chain uses TRBV6-1 with TRBJ1-1, with 7 bases fitting TRBD1. The CDR3 is 12 amino acids. From germline, CDR1 is MNHNS and CDR2 SASEGT. V lost 6 bases to trimming and J lost 7 bases; unmatched junction nucleotides: 5. The CDR3 here is CASRRQGIEAFF. CDR3 bases: TGTGCCAGCAGAAGACAGGGCATTGAAGCTTTCTTT.

This clone was seen just once. This chain links TRBV13 with TRBJ2-1; 9 bases fit TRBD1. The CDR3 totals 17 residues. Unmatched junction bases numbered 11, after V lost 1 base and J lost 7 bases. Germline V gene data show CDR1 as PRHDT and CDR2 as FYEKMQ (reference sequence). The CDR3, as DNA: TGTGCCAGCAGCTTAGATGGTTTCCGGGACAGGGTTAATGAGCAGTTCTTC. Encoded protein: CASSLDGFRDRVNEQFF.